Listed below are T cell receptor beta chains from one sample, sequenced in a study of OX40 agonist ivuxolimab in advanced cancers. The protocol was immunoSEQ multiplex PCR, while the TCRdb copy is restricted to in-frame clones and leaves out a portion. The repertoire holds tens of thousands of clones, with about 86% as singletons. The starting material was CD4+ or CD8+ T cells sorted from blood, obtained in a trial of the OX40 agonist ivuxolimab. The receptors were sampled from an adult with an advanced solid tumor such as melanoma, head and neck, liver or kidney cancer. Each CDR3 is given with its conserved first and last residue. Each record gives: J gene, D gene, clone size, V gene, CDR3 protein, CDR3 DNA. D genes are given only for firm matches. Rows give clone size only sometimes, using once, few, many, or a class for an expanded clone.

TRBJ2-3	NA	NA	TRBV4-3	CASSPNARDTQYF	TGCGCCAGCAGCCCGAACGCGAGAGATACGCAGTATTTT
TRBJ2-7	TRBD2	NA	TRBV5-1	CASSSTGTSGGHFSYEQYF	TGCGCCAGCAGCTCAACCGGGACTAGCGGGGGACATTTCTCCTACGAGCAGTACTTC
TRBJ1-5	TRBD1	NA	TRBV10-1	CASTITGTVCSNQPQHF	TGCGCCAGCACTATAACCGGGACAGTCTGTAGCAATCAGCCCCAGCATTTT
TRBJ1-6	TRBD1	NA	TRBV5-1	CASGQGHNSPLHF	TGCGCCAGCGGACAGGGCCATAATTCACCCCTCCACTTT
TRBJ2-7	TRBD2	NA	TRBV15	CATSRGGTSGGFYEQYF	TGTGCCACCAGCAGAGGCGGGACTAGCGGGGGGTTCTACGAGCAGTACTTC
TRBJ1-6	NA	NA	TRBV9	CASSEGPSSYNSPLHF	TGTGCCAGCAGCGAAGGGCCTAGCTCCTATAATTCACCCCTCCACTTT
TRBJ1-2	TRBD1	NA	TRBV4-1	CASSQPDRDEGYTF	TGCGCCAGCAGCCAACCCGACAGGGATGAAGGCTACACCTTC
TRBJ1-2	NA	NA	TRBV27	CASSLNWQAYGYTF	TGTGCCAGCAGTTTAAATTGGCAGGCCTATGGCTACACCTTC
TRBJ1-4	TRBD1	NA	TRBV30	CAGSTGDRGKLFF	TGTGCCGGATCCACAGGGGATAGGGGAAAACTGTTTTTT
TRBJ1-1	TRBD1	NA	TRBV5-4	CASSRGQGRGNTEAFF	TGTGCCAGCAGCAGAGGACAGGGGAGAGGGAACACTGAAGCTTTCTTT
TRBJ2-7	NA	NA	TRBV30	CAWSAGEAFYEQYF	TGTGCCTGGAGTGCCGGGGAGGCGTTCTACGAGCAGTACTTC
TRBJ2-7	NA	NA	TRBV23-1	CASSQSSRALSYEQYF	TGCGCCAGCAGTCAATCGAGCAGGGCACTTTCCTACGAGCAGTACTTC
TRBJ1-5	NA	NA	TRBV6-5	CASSQNTDLYQPQHF	TGTGCCAGCAGTCAAAACACGGACTTGTACCAGCCCCAGCATTTT
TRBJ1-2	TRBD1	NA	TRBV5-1	CASTLTGERDGYTF	TGCGCCAGCACCTTGACAGGGGAAAGGGATGGCTACACCTTC
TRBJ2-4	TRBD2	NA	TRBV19	CASSINAGGGKNIQYF	TGTGCCAGTAGTATCAATGCGGGGGGAGGCAAAAACATTCAGTACTTC
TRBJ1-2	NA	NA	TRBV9	CASSVDNGNYGYTF	TGTGCCAGCAGCGTAGATAATGGTAACTATGGCTACACCTTC
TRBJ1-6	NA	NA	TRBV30	CAWSVPRQGGGSPLHF	TGTGCCTGGAGTGTACCCCGGCAGGGCGGGGGTTCACCCCTCCACTTT
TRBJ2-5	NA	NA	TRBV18	CASSREQGGEETQYF	TGTGCCAGCTCCCGGGAACAGGGAGGGGAAGAGACCCAGTACTTC
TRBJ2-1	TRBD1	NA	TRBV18	CASSSGTGGYNEQFF	TGTGCCAGCTCATCCGGGACAGGGGGATACAATGAGCAGTTCTTC
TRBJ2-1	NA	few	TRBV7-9	CASSLNFNEQFF	TGTGCCAGCAGCTTAAATTTTAATGAGCAGTTCTTC
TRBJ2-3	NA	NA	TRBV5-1	CASSLETLDTDTQYF	TGCGCCAGCAGCTTGGAGACACTTGACACAGATACGCAGTATTTT
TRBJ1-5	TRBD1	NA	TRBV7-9	CASSTTGGNQPQHF	TGTGCCAGCAGCACTACAGGGGGCAATCAGCCCCAGCATTTT
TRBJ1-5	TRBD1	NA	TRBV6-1	CASRVQGVGQPQHF	TGTGCCAGCAGGGTACAGGGGGTTGGTCAGCCCCAGCATTTT
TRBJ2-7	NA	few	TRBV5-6	CATRKLNEVPSYEQYF	TGTGCCACCCGAAAACTTAACGAGGTCCCTTCCTACGAGCAGTACTTC
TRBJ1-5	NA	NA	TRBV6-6	CASSYSNRPQHF	TGTGCCAGCAGTTACTCGAATAGGCCCCAGCATTTT
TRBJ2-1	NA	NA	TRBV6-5	CASSSGIGREQFF	TGTGCCAGCAGTTCGGGCATAGGGAGGGAGCAGTTCTTC
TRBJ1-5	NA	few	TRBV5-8	CASSWSLTVDQPQHF	TGTGCCAGCAGCTGGTCTTTAACCGTGGATCAGCCCCAGCATTTT
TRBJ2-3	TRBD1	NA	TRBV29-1	CSVARTGVGTDTQYF	TGCAGCGTTGCCCGGACAGGGGTCGGCACAGATACGCAGTATTTT
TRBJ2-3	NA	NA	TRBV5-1	CASSTRRGPSDTQYF	TGCGCCAGCAGCACCCGGCGGGGACCTTCAGATACGCAGTATTTT
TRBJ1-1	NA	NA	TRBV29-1	CSVGENTEAFF	TGCAGCGTTGGGGAGAACACTGAAGCTTTCTTT
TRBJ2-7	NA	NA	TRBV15	CATSREEGEQYF	TGTGCCACCAGCAGAGAAGAGGGGGAGCAGTACTTC
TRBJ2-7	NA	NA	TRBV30	CAWSIALGRAEQYF	TGTGCCTGGAGTATAGCCCTGGGACGAGCCGAGCAGTACTTC
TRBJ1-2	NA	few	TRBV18	CASSQGGRYGYTF	TGTGCCAGCTCACAAGGGGGACGCTATGGCTACACCTTC
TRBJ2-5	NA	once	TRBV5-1	CASSFGGNQETQYF	TGCGCCAGCAGCTTCGGAGGTAACCAAGAGACCCAGTACTTC
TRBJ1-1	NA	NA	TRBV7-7	CASSFNERTEAFF	TGTGCCAGCAGCTTTAACGAAAGGACTGAAGCTTTCTTT
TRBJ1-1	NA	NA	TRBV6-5	CASSYERRNTEAFF	TGTGCCAGCAGTTACGAGCGAAGGAACACTGAAGCTTTCTTT
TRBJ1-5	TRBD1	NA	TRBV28	CASTIRGQGPHQPQHF	TGTGCCAGCACCATCAGGGGACAGGGGCCCCATCAGCCCCAGCATTTT
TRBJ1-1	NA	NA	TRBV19	CASSNRVGGTEAFF	TGTGCCAGTAGTAACAGGGTTGGAGGCACTGAAGCTTTCTTT
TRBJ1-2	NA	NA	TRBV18	CASSPLLGENYGYTF	TGTGCCAGCTCACCACTACTGGGCGAGAACTATGGCTACACCTTC
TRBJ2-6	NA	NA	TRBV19	CASSILGSYSGANVLTF	TGTGCCAGTAGTATTCTGGGGTCGTACTCTGGGGCCAACGTCCTGACTTTC
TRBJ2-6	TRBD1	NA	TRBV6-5	CASSSTGAGANVLTF	TGTGCCAGCAGTTCAACAGGGGCGGGGGCCAACGTCCTGACTTTC
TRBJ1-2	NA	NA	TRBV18	CASSPSMTGNNYGYTF	TGTGCCAGCTCACCAAGTATGACAGGCAATAACTATGGCTACACCTTC
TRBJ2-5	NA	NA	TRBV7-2	CASSRGWVPADPKETQYF	TGTGCCAGCAGTCGGGGGTGGGTTCCTGCGGACCCGAAAGAGACCCAGTACTTC
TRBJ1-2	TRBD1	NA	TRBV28	CASSPGTGDDGYTF	TGTGCCAGCAGCCCCGGGACAGGAGATGATGGCTACACCTTC
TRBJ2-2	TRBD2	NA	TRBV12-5	CASGLGLAGNTGELFF	TGTGCTAGTGGTTTGGGTCTAGCGGGAAACACCGGGGAGCTGTTTTTT
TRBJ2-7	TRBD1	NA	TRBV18	CASSPPTGESYEQYF	TGTGCCAGCTCACCACCTACAGGGGAATCCTACGAGCAGTACTTC
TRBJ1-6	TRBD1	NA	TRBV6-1	CAVPRDRANSPLHF	TGTGCCGTTCCCCGGGACAGGGCTAATTCACCCCTCCACTTT
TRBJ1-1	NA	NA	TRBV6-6	CASSYQGGTEAFF	TGTGCCAGCAGTTACCAGGGTGGTACTGAAGCTTTCTTT
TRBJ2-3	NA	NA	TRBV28	CASSFSRETDTQYF	TGTGCCAGCAGTTTTTCCAGGGAGACAGATACGCAGTATTTT
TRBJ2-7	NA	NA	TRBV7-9	CASSLGGGSYEQYF	TGTGCCAGCAGCTTAGGTGGGGGGTCCTACGAGCAGTACTTC
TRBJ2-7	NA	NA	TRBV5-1	CASSLGQGNEQYF	TGCGCCAGCAGCTTGGGCCAGGGAAACGAGCAGTACTTC
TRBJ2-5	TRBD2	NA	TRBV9	CASSVVSAGGQETQYF	TGTGCCAGCAGCGTAGTTTCAGCGGGGGGCCAAGAGACCCAGTACTTC
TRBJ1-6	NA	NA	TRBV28	CASSYASSYNSPLHF	TGTGCCAGCAGTTACGCGAGCTCCTATAATTCACCCCTCCACTTT